The 16 T cell receptor beta chains below come from one sample, sequenced in a study of T cell repertoires in cytomegalovirus infection. Antigen specificity for these receptors is unknown. TCRdb passed the reads through MiXCR, listing each CDR3 protein once. Among around 300,000 distinct CDR3 sequences listed, roughly 25% were seen once. The specimen comprised cultured PBMCs, sampled from culture after CMV antigen stimulation. Receptor source: a human donor in good health (CMV status not recorded). Some clones in this sample may be carry-over from other donors' samples.

A remark on this clonotype: A much more abundant neighbour one base away suggests this may be a read error. The rearrangement joins TRBV7-2 to TRBJ1-2; 7 bases align to TRBD1. V lost 5 bases, J lost 12 bases, and 12 bases stayed unmatched. The CDR3 is 13 residues long. Germline V CDR1 and CDR2: SGHTA, FQGNSA. CDR3 coding DNA: TGTGCCAGCAGCCCAGGGGGGCGAAGGGGCAACACCTTC. As protein: CASSPGGRRGNTF.

This clonotype occurred once. The rearrangement uses TRBV27 and TRBJ2-7; 7 bases align to TRBD2. The V gene end was trimmed by 9 bases and the J gene end by 2 bases; junction bases not matched to a gene: 7. This CDR3 comprises 13 residues. The germline gives CDR1 MNHEY, CDR2 SMNVEV (reference sequence). CDR3 sequence: CASRAGSTYEQYF. The DNA for the CDR3 is TGTGCCAGTAGAGCGGGAAGTACCTACGAGCAGTACTTC.

In its sample, this clonotype was seen many times. V is TRBV9 and J is TRBJ2-3; D is perhaps TRBD1 or TRBD2 (5 bases each). The CDR3 is 15 amino acids. V shed 3 bases and J shed 3 bases, with 14 bases lying between them. Germline V lookup: CDR1 SGDLS, CDR2 YYNGEE. This CDR3 reads CASSETGTETDTQYF. The CDR3 DNA reads as TGTGCCAGCAGCGAGACCGGGACGGAGACAGATACGCAGTATTTT.

This clonotype was counted at least ten times. In DNA form, the CDR3 reads TGTGCCAGCAGATCTCCCGGGGTGTCCTACGAGCAGTACTTC. As protein: CASRSPGVSYEQYF. The chain links TRBV28 to TRBJ2-7; D is possibly TRBD2 (5 bases). Germline V CDR1 and CDR2: MDHEN, SYDVKM. This CDR3 is built from 14 residues. The V end lost 6 bases, the J end lost 1 base, and 13 bases lay between the germline ends.

The V gene is TRBV7-9, the J gene TRBJ2-1; 9 positions match TRBD1. The germline V gene encodes CDR1 SEHNR and CDR2 FQNEAQ (reference sequence). The J segment lost 8 bases and the V segment lost 4 bases, leaving 6 bases of the junction unmatched. This CDR3 has 14 residues. The CDR3 DNA follows: TGTGCCAGCAGCTCCGGACAGGGGTTGTATGAGCAGTTCTTC. This codes for CASSSGQGLYEQFF.

The V call is TRBV4-1, the J call TRBJ2-1, with unresolved D. Trimming pared 0 bases from V and 0 bases from J, leaving 15 bases between. Germline-derived CDR1 and CDR2 are MGHRA and YSYEKL. There are 18 residues in the CDR3. This CDR3 reads CASSQDWSPSSSYNEQFF. The CDR3, as DNA: TGCGCCAGCAGCCAAGATTGGTCTCCCTCGAGCTCCTACAATGAGCAGTTCTTC.

This clonotype was counted many times. The V gene is TRBV7-2, the J gene TRBJ1-1; weak D call: TRBD1 (6 bases). With 4 bases removed from V and 4 bases from J, the gap between germline ends came to 13 bases. CDR1 and CDR2 (germline): SGHTA, FQGNSA. The CDR3 consists of 14 residues. CDR3 sequence reads: CASSYRDRGTEAFF. The CDR3 region has the DNA TGTGCCAGCAGCTACAGGGATAGGGGCACTGAAGCTTTCTTT.

The CDR3 bases are TGTGCCAGCTTGGGACGGGGAAACACCATATATTTT. Translation gives CASLGRGNTIYF. The chain couples TRBV12-3 or TRBV12-4 to TRBJ1-3; the D gene is possibly TRBD1 (5 bases). The CDR3 is made up of 12 amino acids. V shed 8 bases and J shed 4 bases, with 9 bases lying between them.

This clonotype was detected only a few times. The gene calls are TRBV29-1 and TRBJ2-7; 7 nucleotides match TRBD2. Per germline, CDR1 SQVTM and CDR2 ANQGSEA. J lost 3 bases, V lost 3 bases, and 11 bases had no gene match. The CDR3 runs to 15 residues. The CDR3 protein is CSVELAPGLHYEQYF. CDR3 sequence (DNA): TGCAGCGTTGAGTTGGCGCCGGGACTACACTACGAGCAGTACTTC.

V usage is TRBV28 and J usage is TRBJ2-7; 7 positions agree with TRBD2. The CDR3 extends over 15 amino acids. With 6 bases clipped from V and 0 bases from J, the junction kept 8 bases outside the gene matches. Per the germline V gene, CDR1 is MDHEN and CDR2 is SYDVKM. The CDR3 DNA is TGTGCCAGCAGACCAAGTAGCGGGTTCTCCTACGAGCAGTACTTC. Amino acids: CASRPSSGFSYEQYF.

The CDR3 coding sequence is TGCAGTGCTCCTGCTCGGGACTACCCTAAAGATGAGCAGTTCTTC. Translating gives CSAPARDYPKDEQFF. The chain recombines TRBV20-1 with TRBJ2-1; 7 bases align to TRBD2. Unmatched junction bases numbered 15, after V lost 5 bases and J lost 8 bases. The CDR3 is 15 residues long. In germline, CDR1 is DFQATT, CDR2 SNEGSKA (reference sequence).

This clonotype was counted many times. The chain combines TRBV12-3 or TRBV12-4 with TRBJ2-4; the match to TRBD1 covers 7 bases. This CDR3 region has 14 residues. Trimming at V came to 5 bases and at J to 5 bases, leaving 6 bases not matched to a gene. The CDR3 is CASSPLDRENIQYF. The CDR3 DNA follows: TGTGCCAGCAGTCCACTAGACAGGGAAAACATTCAGTACTTC.

This clonotype was counted many times. The V call is TRBV7-2, the J call TRBJ2-6, with D tentatively TRBD2 (5 bases). CDR1 and CDR2 from the germline V gene are SGHTA and FQGNSA. This CDR3 has 15 amino acids. The V end lost 6 bases, the J end lost 2 bases, and 11 bases lay between the germline ends. The CDR3 DNA reads as TGTGCCAGCAGACAAACCGGGGCTGGGGCCAACGTCCTGACTTTC. Its translation: CASRQTGAGANVLTF. The full variable domain, its missing parts supplied by reference TRBV7-2 and TRBJ2-6, is GAGVSQSPSNKVTEKGKDVELRCDPISGHTALYWYRQSLGQGLEFLIYFQGNSAPDKSGLPSDRFSAERTGGSVSTLTIQRTQQEDSAVYLCASRQTGAGANVLTFGAGSRLTVL.

The rearrangement uses TRBV7-8 and TRBJ2-5, with 10 bases that match TRBD2. V lost 3 bases, J lost 4 bases, and 11 bases stayed unmatched. Per the germline V gene, CDR1 is SGHVS and CDR2 is FQNEAQ. This CDR3 spans 17 amino acids. CDR3: CASSFSIISGRRETQYF. CDR3 bases: TGTGCCAGCAGCTTTAGCATTATTAGCGGGAGGCGAGAGACCCAGTACTTC.

This clonotype has more than one count but fewer than ten. The chain recombines TRBV12-3 or TRBV12-4 with TRBJ1-3; D possibly corresponds to TRBD1 (6 bases). With 7 bases removed from V and 8 bases from J, the gap between germline ends came to 12 bases. The CDR3 totals 12 residues. CDR3 coding DNA: TGTGCCAGCACTCCCCAGGGGCACACCATATATTTT. Its translation: CASTPQGHTIYF.

The chain uses TRBV4-3 and TRBJ2-3; 11 nucleotides match TRBD2. The CDR3 has 18 amino acids. CDR1 LGHNA and CDR2 YSLEER come from the germline V gene. The V and J ends lost 5 bases and 4 bases, in that order; junction bases with no gene match: 14. DNA for the CDR3: TGCGCCAGCAGCGAAAATAAGATCTTAGCGGGAGGGCCAGATACGCAGTATTTT. Residues: CASSENKILAGGPDTQYF.